Listed here are 28 T cell receptor beta chains from one sample, sequenced in a study of HIV-infected patients and healthy controls. Alpha and beta constant-region primers primed reverse transcription of about 0.5 ug RNA. Alpha and beta chain libraries were made separately by chain-specific third strand synthesis with multiplexing indices. TCRdb re-derived calls from the 5' RACE reads in MiXCR, one entry per CDR3 protein. The sample carries 15,000 to 20,000 distinct CDR3 sequences, about a tenth recorded once. The repertoire came from unfractionated whole blood and reflected all unsorted peripheral T cells. Sequenced input: blood. Every receptor here comes from an adult in good health.

This clonotype was seen repeatedly, ten times or more. This chain uses TRBV6-4 with TRBJ2-3; D may correspond to TRBD1 or TRBD2 (5 bases each). The length of the CDR3 is 13 residues. Germline CDR1 MRHNA, CDR2 SNTAGT. Trimming removed 4 bases from V and 0 bases from J, with 5 bases in between. Here the CDR3 reads CASSGDSTDTQYF. The CDR3 bases are TGTGCCAGCAGTGGGGACAGCACAGATACGCAGTATTTT.

This clonotype came up a few times. This chain connects TRBV6-1 to TRBJ1-1; 7 positions match TRBD1. Per germline, CDR1 MNHNS and CDR2 SASEGT. V trimming: 0 bases; J trimming: 7 bases; junction bases outside the gene matches: 8. The CDR3 contains 15 residues. This chain's CDR3 is CASSEAAAGGIEAFF. As DNA, the CDR3 is TGTGCCAGCAGTGAAGCGGCGGCAGGGGGAATTGAAGCTTTCTTT.

This clonotype has ten or more counts. V is TRBV20-1 and J is TRBJ2-1; 11 positions match TRBD2. Germline loops: CDR1 DFQATT, CDR2 SNEGSKA (reference sequence). CDR3 length equals 17 residues. The V gene end was trimmed by 6 bases and the J gene end by 2 bases; junction bases not matched to a gene: 12. CDR3 loop: CSALGSSGRSPYNEQFF. DNA for the CDR3: TGCAGTGCCCTCGGATCTAGCGGGAGGTCCCCCTACAATGAGCAGTTCTTC.

This clonotype was detected only a few times. This chain connects TRBV12-3 or TRBV12-4 to TRBJ2-6; 9 bases match TRBD1. The length of the CDR3 is 17 residues. V lost 5 bases to trimming and J lost 3 bases; unmatched junction nucleotides: 8. CDR3 sequence: CASSPQGQGGGANVLTF. CDR3 coding DNA: TGTGCCAGCAGTCCCCAGGGACAGGGCGGTGGGGCCAACGTCCTGACTTTC.

This clonotype has ten or more counts. The CDR3 DNA reads as TGTGCCAGCAGCCCCGTCGCGGGAGGGAGGAATGAGCAGTTCTTC. It yields the protein CASSPVAGGRNEQFF. J is TRBJ2-1 and V is TRBV7-2; 9 bases fit TRBD2. The germline V gene has CDR1 SGHTA and CDR2 FQGNSA. This CDR3 contains 15 residues. V shed 5 bases and J 7 bases; nucleotides not matched to a gene: 9.

This clonotype is medium-sized in the sample. The J gene is TRBJ2-7, the V gene TRBV2; D might be TRBD1 (6 bases). Trimming pared 4 bases from V and 6 bases from J, leaving 13 bases between. The CDR3 totals 13 residues. Germline V gene sequence: CDR1 SNHLY, CDR2 FYNNEI. Here the CDR3 DNA reads TGTGCCAGCAGTGGCGACAGGTTCTCCGAGCAGTACTTC. The encoded protein is CASSGDRFSEQYF.

The chain combines TRBV7-9 with TRBJ2-3; 10 bases agree with TRBD1. CDR1 is SEHNR and CDR2 is FQNEAQ in the germline V gene (reference sequence). The J segment lost 6 bases and the V segment lost 5 bases, leaving 8 bases of the junction unmatched. The CDR3 covers 15 residues. CDR3 nucleotides: TGTGCCAGCAGCGTGGGACAGGGGCGCAGGGATACGCAGTATTTT. Its protein is CASSVGQGRRDTQYF.

The CDR3 bases are TGTGCCAGCAGCCAAGGGGGACAGGGCCAAGTCGAGCAGTACTTC. Amino acids: CASSQGGQGQVEQYF. The chain recombines TRBV3-1 with TRBJ2-7; the match to TRBD1 covers 9 bases. With V trimmed by 1 base and J by 6 bases, 7 bases remained unmatched. CDR1 is LGHDT, CDR2 YNNKEL, per germline (reference sequence). The CDR3 extends over 15 amino acids.

The V call is TRBV29-1, the J call TRBJ2-7; D unresolved. The CDR3 is made up of 15 amino acids. CDR1 and CDR2 (germline): SQVTM, ANQGSEA. Between the trimmed V and J ends, which lost 1 base and 6 bases, there was a span of 19 bases. CDR3 coding DNA: TGCAGCGTTGAAGGGACGCCACTCGCCCCTCTCGAGCAGTACTTC. Its protein is CSVEGTPLAPLEQYF.

The chain has TRBV2 and TRBJ2-7, with D tentatively TRBD2 (6 bases). CDR1 SNHLY and CDR2 FYNNEI come from the germline V gene. V was shortened by 6 bases and J by 3 bases, with 21 bases between the two germline ends. This CDR3 region has 16 residues. The CDR3 sequence: CASRVDSGTAFYEQYF. CDR3 bases: TGTGCCAGCAGGGTAGATAGCGGCACCGCATTCTACGAGCAGTACTTC.

This clonotype came up many times. This chain joins TRBV28 and TRBJ2-7; unclear D gene. The germline V gene has CDR1 MDHEN and CDR2 SYDVKM. V dropped 5 bases and J dropped 6 bases, with 17 bases sitting between them. The CDR3 totals 14 residues. The CDR3 coding sequence is TGTGCCAGCAGTATAAGTGGCCGGGCCGGCGAGCAGTACTTC. It is translated as CASSISGRAGEQYF.

This clonotype has a count of ten or more. The chain recombines TRBV12-3 or TRBV12-4 with TRBJ1-1; D gene unclear. CDR3 size: 15 residues. V gave up 1 base and J gave up 0 bases, with 9 bases separating them. Here the CDR3 reads CASSLDSAMNTEAFF. Written as DNA, the CDR3 is TGTGCCAGCAGTTTAGATTCGGCTATGAACACTGAAGCTTTCTTT.

This clonotype was recorded many times. The V and J genes are TRBV20-1 and TRBJ2-5; tentatively, D is TRBD2 (5 bases). Germline V lookup: CDR1 DFQATT, CDR2 SNEGSKA (reference sequence). V lost 4 bases, J lost 1 base, and 16 bases lay in between. The CDR3 contains 15 residues. For the CDR3, the DNA is TGCAGTGCTACCGGGGAAAAGCGGAGCCAAGAGACCCAGTACTTC. The encoded protein is CSATGEKRSQETQYF.

This rearrangement joins TRBV20-1 to TRBJ1-4; 7 bases line up with TRBD1. Per the germline V gene, CDR1 is DFQATT and CDR2 is SNEGSKA (reference sequence). The trim removed 5 bases at V and 11 bases at J, leaving 8 bases unmatched. This CDR3 comprises 12 residues. CDR3 sequence reads: CSALRDSMKLFF. DNA for the CDR3: TGCAGTGCTCTACGGGACAGCATGAAACTGTTTTTT.

Judged by abundance, this clonotype is medium-sized. V is TRBV20-1 and J is TRBJ2-5; D unclear. CDR1 and CDR2 from the germline V gene are DFQATT and SNEGSKA (reference sequence). The CDR3 has 15 residues. V lost 2 bases, J lost 5 bases, and 18 bases lay in between. This chain's CDR3 is CSARPTRARGETQYF. DNA for the CDR3: TGCAGTGCTAGACCCACCCGGGCCAGAGGCGAGACCCAGTACTTC.

This chain connects TRBV29-1 to TRBJ2-5, with D perhaps matching TRBD2 (6 bases). The CDR3 length is 11 residues. Germline values: CDR1 SQVTM, CDR2 ANQGSEA. CDR3 protein: CGAGRGETQYF. CDR3 nucleotides: TGCGGCGCCGGCCGGGGGGAGACCCAGTACTTC. Full variable domain (missing parts from reference TRBV29-1 and TRBJ2-5): SAVISQKPSRDICQRGTSLTIQCQVDSQVTMMFWYRQQPGQSLTLIATANQGSEATYESGFVIDKFPISRPNLTFSTLTVSNMSPEDSSIYLCGAGRGETQYFGPGTRLLVL.

This clonotype was observed at least ten times. The chain is built from TRBV6-5 and TRBJ1-5; D gene ambiguous. Trimming pared 2 bases from V and 6 bases from J, leaving 11 bases between. This CDR3 has 14 amino acids. Per the germline V gene, CDR1 is MNHEY and CDR2 is SVGAGI. This CDR3 is CASSYGVGIQPQHF. The CDR3 DNA sequence: TGTGCCAGCAGTTACGGGGTAGGGATTCAGCCCCAGCATTTT.

This clonotype has only a few counts. J is TRBJ2-7 and V is TRBV4-2; 12 bases fit TRBD2. In germline, CDR1 is LGHNA, CDR2 YNFKEQ. This CDR3 has 17 amino acids. V was pared by 1 base and J by 7 bases, with 11 bases of the junction left unmatched. The CDR3 bases are TGTGCCAGCAGCCAAGGGGCTAGCGGGAGGGCACCTGAGGAGCAGTACTTC. Translated, it gives CASSQGASGRAPEEQYF.

Relative to its sample, this clonotype is medium-sized. This sequence joins TRBV4-3 and TRBJ2-5, with D unclear. V lost 3 bases and J 3 bases, leaving 8 bases between the germline ends. Per germline, CDR1 LGHNA and CDR2 YSLEER. This CDR3 has 13 amino acids. In nucleotides, the CDR3 is TGCGCCAGCAGCCAGCGTTTTGAAGAGACCCAGTACTTC. Protein product: CASSQRFEETQYF.

This clonotype was seen at least ten times. This rearrangement joins TRBV29-1 to TRBJ2-2; TRBD2 aligns across 9 bases. Germline CDR1 SQVTM, CDR2 ANQGSEA. The CDR3 totals 17 residues. Germline trimming cut 1 base from V and 1 base from J; bases unmatched to any gene: 7. The CDR3 protein is CSVEGLAGKGNTGELFF. Here the CDR3 DNA reads TGCAGCGTTGAAGGGCTAGCGGGAAAGGGGAACACCGGGGAGCTGTTTTTT.

This clonotype was picked up many times. The chain employs TRBV7-2 and TRBJ2-5; 14 nucleotides match TRBD2. V was clipped by 7 bases and J by 5 bases; unmatched bases: 9. CDR3 length: 16 residues. Germline V gives CDR1 SGHTA, CDR2 FQGNSA. CDR3 loop: CASKATSGRALETQYF. The CDR3, as DNA: TGTGCCAGCAAGGCGACTAGCGGGAGGGCCCTGGAGACCCAGTACTTC.

This clonotype was seen repeatedly, ten times or more. The chain employs TRBV6-2 or TRBV6-3 and TRBJ1-5; 7 nucleotides match TRBD1. Germline values: CDR1 MNHEY, CDR2 SVGEGT. J was trimmed by 0 bases and V by 0 bases; bases with no gene match: 5. The CDR3 is 17 residues long. The CDR3 region is CASSYSTGTVSNQPQHF. CDR3 DNA: TGTGCCAGCAGTTACTCGACCGGGACAGTTAGCAATCAGCCCCAGCATTTT.

This clonotype was recorded at least ten times. The rearrangement joins TRBV30 to TRBJ2-5, with a weak D call TRBD2 (6 bases). Germline loops: CDR1 GTSNPN, CDR2 SVGIG (reference sequence). Trimming pared 8 bases from V and 2 bases from J, leaving 12 bases between. The CDR3 spans 12 residues. CDR3 sequence: CAPPSGQETQYF. The CDR3 DNA follows: TGTGCCCCCCCCAGCGGGCAAGAGACCCAGTACTTC.

This clonotype was picked up many times. V gene TRBV7-2 combines with J gene TRBJ2-1; 8 bases line up with TRBD2. CDR3 size: 16 residues. Germline V gene data show CDR1 as SGHTA and CDR2 as FQGNSA. J lost 4 bases, V lost 4 bases, and 9 bases had no gene match. The CDR3 DNA reads as TGTGCCAGCAGCTCCCGGGCTAGCGGGCCTTACAATGAGCAGTTCTTC. This sequence encodes CASSSRASGPYNEQFF.

This clonotype was detected ten times or more. The chain recombines TRBV20-1 with TRBJ1-1, with D uncertain. The CDR3 extends over 14 amino acids. The ends were cut back, 5 bases at V and 1 base at J, with 14 bases in the middle. The germline V gene has CDR1 DFQATT and CDR2 SNEGSKA (reference sequence). The CDR3 DNA reads TGCAGTGCTCCCGATGCGGGTCCGAACACTGAAGCTTTCTTT. Its protein product is CSAPDAGPNTEAFF.

Ten or more counts support this clonotype. The chain is built from TRBV5-1 and TRBJ2-5, with 7 bases aligning to TRBD1. The CDR3 runs to 16 residues. Germline V CDR1 and CDR2: SGHRS, YFSETQ. The J segment lost 2 bases and the V segment lost 3 bases, leaving 10 bases of the junction unmatched. CDR3 nucleotide sequence: TGCGCCAGCAGCTCCCCCCACCGGGACAGACAAGAGACCCAGTACTTC. Translation: CASSSPHRDRQETQYF.

This clonotype has at least ten counts. The chain employs TRBV10-3 and TRBJ2-6; D is tentatively TRBD1 or TRBD2 (5 bases each). CDR3 size: 18 residues. Germline-derived CDR1 and CDR2 are ENHRY and SYGVKD. V lost 4 bases to trimming and J lost 0 bases, with 16 bases between them. The CDR3 here is CAISGWGSPNSGANVLTF. The CDR3 DNA sequence: TGTGCCATCAGTGGGTGGGGGTCCCCGAACTCTGGGGCCAACGTCCTGACTTTC.

This clonotype has a count of ten or more. This sequence joins TRBV28 and TRBJ2-1; TRBD2 might be the D (5 bases). The germline V gene has CDR1 MDHEN and CDR2 SYDVKM. The ends were cut back, 5 bases at V and 0 bases at J, with 17 bases in the middle. The CDR3 extends over 17 amino acids. For the CDR3, the DNA is TGTGCCAGCAGTACCCCCGTTCGGAGGAGCTCCTACAATGAGCAGTTCTTC. Encoded protein: CASSTPVRRSSYNEQFF.